The present T cell receptor beta chain was sequenced within a study of CD8+ T cells in alopecia areata (dated by TCRdb to the late 2010s). Some background on the complete study: The treated patients, all with moderate-to-severe alopecia areata, were enrolled in an open-label pilot trial of oral tofacitinib given at 5 to 10 mg twice daily. Tofacitinib was given for 6 to 18 months, followed by 6 months of follow-up off drug to assess delayed response and recurrence. For the treated patients, the SALT score, which quantifies what percentage of scalp surface area is affected, served as the measure of disease severity. High-throughput TCRbeta sequencing was used to examine T cell clonal expansion in alopecia areata in both the C3H/HeJ mouse model and human patients. Scalp tissue and sorted CD4+ and CD8+ peripheral blood T cells from patchy and totalis/universalis alopecia areata patients and from healthy controls were covered by human TCRbeta sequencing. Patients on tofacitinib were biopsied at baseline and after 4 and 24 weeks of treatment, and several of the patients also had a later scalp biopsy. Scalp clonality was compared among normal scalp (n=4), patchy alopecia areata scalp (n=8), and alopecia totalis/universalis scalp (n=8). The RNA source kit depended on sample type: the PAXgene miRNA kit for fixed scalp, the miRNeasy kit for PBMCs, and the RNeasy kit for mouse skin. immunoSEQ multiplex PCR using 35 Vbeta forward primers and 13 Jbeta reverse primers was used to amplify TCRbeta CDR3 regions. Broad study findings and their caveats: Scalp clonality and the number of expanded CD8+ clones among the top 100 scalp clones were significantly decreased by tofacitinib. Resident alphabeta T cells in normal human skin are also sequenced, complicating scalp TCR repertoire analysis, unlike mouse skin dominated by gammadelta T cells. Shared TCR sequences between patients were less evident than in mice, which may be partly attributable to HLA diversity in the patient population. Because the treated cohort was small and had just a single nonresponder, larger studies are needed to establish links between baseline CD8+ expansion and response. Compared with normal scalp, lesional scalp had higher clonality and more expanded CD8+ clones, particularly in alopecia totalis/universalis, a pattern that suggests antigenic drive. During tofacitinib treatment, many expanded lesional clones remained in scalp and blood, and this persistence may partly explain relapse after treatment is stopped.

In light of the paper, this sample's time point label describes: roughly 26 weeks on oral tofacitinib. The sample's treatment or condition label is to be understood as: oral pan-JAK inhibitor, 5-10 mg twice daily. Lesional scalp punch biopsies and peripheral blood were obtained from alopecia areata patients. PBMCs were isolated by density centrifugation and stained for CD3, CD4 and CD8, after which CD4+ and CD8+ T cells were sorted on a FACSAria. Reading the germline V gene gives CDR1 MGHRA and CDR2 YSYEKL. The germline ends are 12 bases apart after V is trimmed by 0 bases and J by 4 bases. CDR3 length: 15 amino acids, cysteine to phenylalanine. Only CDR3 DNA is held: 45 bases, read in frame from base 1. Remarks on this clone: Its binding antigen is unknown. Base qualities are not recorded, but no much larger clone differs from it by a single base.

The library was built by means of the immunoSEQ multiplex PCR assay. RNA was extracted from all samples and reverse transcribed into cDNA as template for TCR sequencing. SuperScript III was used to make first-strand cDNA, primed with a 2:1 mix of oligo-dT and random hexamers. Amplification bias was assessed with a synthetic immune receptor repertoire, and residual bias was removed computationally. In the authors' own workflow: Raw reads were preprocessed to remove errors, and CDR3 was defined by IMGT conventions from the conserved cysteine to phenylalanine. Clonality was calculated as 1 minus Shannon entropy normalized by log2 of the number of productive unique TCRs. Whether each scalp clone was CD4 or CD8 was inferred by checking scalp TCRbeta sequences against the CD4 and CD8 repertoires from sorted blood. TCRdb took this table from immuneACCESS and kept in-frame rearrangements with V and J called. Such tables lack part of the clones; where checked against another copy, unresolved V genes explain under half of the gap, and the rest is unexplained. Clonal size and the V and J genes are those of that table, whereas D and trimming came from the DNA. For this sample there are 150,000 to 200,000 clones; around 60% appear just once. The top ten constitute roughly 12% of the sample.

The rearranged segments are TRBV4-1 and TRBJ1-1, with no D gene named confidently. This sequence originates from a human donor with alopecia areata. Sequencing was performed on CD8+ T cells sorted from blood, taken at week 24, from a patient treated with tofacitinib. The encoded CDR3 is CASSQDGRGATEAFF. The DNA sequence follows: TGCGCCAGCAGCCAAGATGGGCGGGGTGCCACTGAAGCTTTCTTT.